The clone carrying this T cell receptor beta chain showed up just a few times. Its antigen is currently unknown. The data derive from a study of T cells after yellow fever vaccination. Study at large: Preparation of the low-cell-number fractions used SMART-Seq v4 Ultra Low Input. Study results and limitations: Reappearing after the booster were most of the clones from primary vaccination (around 96% CD4, 75% to 90% CD8). Of the clonotypes, a small share occurred in both CD4 and CD8 compartments.

J was trimmed by 2 bases and V by 4 bases; bases with no gene match: 2. Germline V CDR1 and CDR2: LGHNA, YSLEER. This CDR3 region has 14 residues. A process of 5'RACE template switching, which added a universal primer site and UMIs, was used to make TCR cDNA. MiXCR, applied by TCRdb to the 5' RACE reads, yields one record per CDR3 protein. The sample shows hundreds of thousands of distinct CDR3 sequences, around 12% of them seen only once. This TCR was recovered from a man aged 25 to 45 who received the YFV17D yellow fever vaccine. Material: PBMCs, obtained on the day of the yellow fever booster vaccination. The genes are TRBV4-3 and TRBJ2-1, with 7 bases fitting TRBD2. The DNA for the CDR3 is TGCGCCAGCAGCCCTCGGGAGGCCTACAATGAGCAGTTCTTC. Translated, it gives CASSPREAYNEQFF.